This TCR beta chain derives from a study of blood T cell repertoires in COVID-19. Study-wide context: T cells, B-cell-depleted T cells, or PBMCs provided the cDNA or gDNA that served as material.

The CDR3 consists of 13 residues. Germline V CDR1 and CDR2: SEHNR, FQNEAQ (reference sequence). Between the trimmed V and J ends, which lost 1 base and 3 bases, there was a span of 6 bases. Sequencing used immunoSEQ multiplex PCR; TCRdb keeps in-frame clones, though not all of them. The sample shows about 310,000 clones, roughly 90% of them seen only once. The gene calls are TRBV7-9 and TRBJ1-2; a possible D gene is TRBD1 (5 bases). This TCR was sampled from a woman in her 40s who had recovered from COVID-19. The sample comprised PBMCs or T cells enriched from blood (not recorded which). CDR3 nucleotides: TGTGCCAGCAGCTTAGGACAGTACTATGGCTACACCTTC. It codes for CASSLGQYYGYTF.